This T cell receptor beta chain was captured by sequencing in a study of human T cells and chemical hapten exposure. Time point here: healthy volunteer bleed at 2 weeks. Unseparated into fractions, whole blood served as the source from which total RNA was extracted. Between the trimmed V and J ends, which lost 4 bases and 3 bases, there was a span of 15 bases. The CDR3 consists of 14 residues. The germline CDR1 and CDR2 sequences are SQVTM and ANQGSEA. TCRdb analysed the RACE reads with MiXCR anew, one entry per CDR3 protein. Altogether tens of thousands of distinct CDR3 sequences are present, about 7.2% being singletons, with the ten largest covering approximately 10%.

The chain links TRBV29-1 to TRBJ1-1, with a weak D call TRBD1 (6 bases). Source material: whole blood. The clonotype comes from a human donor in good health. Some clones in this sample may be carry-over from other donors' samples. CDR3 nucleotides: TGCAGCGTTGGAGGGACACCGGGGGACACTGAAGCTTTCTTT. It specifies CSVGGTPGDTEAFF.